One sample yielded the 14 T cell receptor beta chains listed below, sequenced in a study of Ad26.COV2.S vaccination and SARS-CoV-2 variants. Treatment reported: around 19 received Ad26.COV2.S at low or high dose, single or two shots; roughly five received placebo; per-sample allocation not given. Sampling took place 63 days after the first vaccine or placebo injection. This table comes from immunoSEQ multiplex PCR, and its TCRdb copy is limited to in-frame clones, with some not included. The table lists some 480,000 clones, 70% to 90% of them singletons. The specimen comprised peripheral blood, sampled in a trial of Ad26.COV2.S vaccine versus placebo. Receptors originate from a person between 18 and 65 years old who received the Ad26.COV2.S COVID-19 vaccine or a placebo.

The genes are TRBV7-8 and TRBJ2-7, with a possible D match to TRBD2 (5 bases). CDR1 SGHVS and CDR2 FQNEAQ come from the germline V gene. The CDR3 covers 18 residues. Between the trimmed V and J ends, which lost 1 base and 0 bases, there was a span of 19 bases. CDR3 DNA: TGTGCCAGCAGCTTAGGCCCTTGGGGAGCGCCGAGCTCCTACGAGCAGTACTTC. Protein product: CASSLGPWGAPSSYEQYF.

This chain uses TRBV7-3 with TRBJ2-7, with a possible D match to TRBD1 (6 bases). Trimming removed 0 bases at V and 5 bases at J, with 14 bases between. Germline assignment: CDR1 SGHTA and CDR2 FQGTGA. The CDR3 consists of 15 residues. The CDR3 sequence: CASSLTGAGIHEQYF. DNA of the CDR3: TGTGCCAGCAGCTTAACGGGGGCGGGTATCCACGAGCAGTACTTC. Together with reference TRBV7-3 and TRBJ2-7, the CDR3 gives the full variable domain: GAGVSQTPSNKVTEKGKYVELRCDPISGHTALYWYRQSLGQGPEFLIYFQGTGAADDSGLPNDRFFAVRPEGSVSTLKIQRTERGDSAVYLCASSLTGAGIHEQYFGPGTRLTVT.

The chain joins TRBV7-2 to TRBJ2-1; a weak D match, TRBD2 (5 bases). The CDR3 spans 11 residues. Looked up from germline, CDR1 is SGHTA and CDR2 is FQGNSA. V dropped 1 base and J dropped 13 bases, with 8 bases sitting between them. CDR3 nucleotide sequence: TGTGCCAGCAGCTTAGTTAGCGATCAGTTCTTC. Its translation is CASSLVSDQFF. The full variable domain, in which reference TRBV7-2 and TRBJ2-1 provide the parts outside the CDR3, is GAGVSQSPSNKVTEKGKDVELRCDPISGHTALYWYRQSLGQGLEFLIYFQGNSAPDKSGLPSDRFSAERTGGSVSTLTIQRTQQEDSAVYLCASSLVSDQFFGPGTRLTVL.

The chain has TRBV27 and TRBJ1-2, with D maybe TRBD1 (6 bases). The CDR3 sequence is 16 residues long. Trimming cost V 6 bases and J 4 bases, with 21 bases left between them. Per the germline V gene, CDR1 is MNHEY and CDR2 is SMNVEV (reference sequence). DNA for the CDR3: TGTGCCAGCAGACGCCCGGGGGGCACAGACCCCTATGGCTACACCTTC. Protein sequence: CASRRPGGTDPYGYTF.

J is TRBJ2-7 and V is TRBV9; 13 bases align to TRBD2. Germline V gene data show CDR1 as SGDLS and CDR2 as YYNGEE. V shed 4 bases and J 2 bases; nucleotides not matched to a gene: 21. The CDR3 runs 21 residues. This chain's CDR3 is CASSSHPPGLAGNHRPYEQYF. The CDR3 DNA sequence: TGTGCCAGCAGCTCCCATCCCCCGGGACTAGCGGGGAACCACCGACCCTACGAGCAGTACTTC.

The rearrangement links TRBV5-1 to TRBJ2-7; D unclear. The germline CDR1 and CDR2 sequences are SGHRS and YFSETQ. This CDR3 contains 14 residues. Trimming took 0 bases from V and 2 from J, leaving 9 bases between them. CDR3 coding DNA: TGCGCCAGCAGCTTGGAAGCCATCACCTACGAGCAGTACTTC. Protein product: CASSLEAITYEQYF. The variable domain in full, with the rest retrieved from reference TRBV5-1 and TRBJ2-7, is KAGVTQTPRYLIKTRGQQVTLSCSPISGHRSVSWYQQTPGQGLQFLFEYFSETQRNKGNFPGRFSGRQFSNSRSEMNVSTLELGDSALYLCASSLEAITYEQYFGPGTRLTVT.

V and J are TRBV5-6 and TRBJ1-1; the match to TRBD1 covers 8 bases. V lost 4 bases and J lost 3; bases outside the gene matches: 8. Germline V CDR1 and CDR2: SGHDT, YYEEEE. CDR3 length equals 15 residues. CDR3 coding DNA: TGTGCCAGCAGCGCGACAGGGGCGCTGTACACTGAAGCTTTCTTT. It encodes CASSATGALYTEAFF. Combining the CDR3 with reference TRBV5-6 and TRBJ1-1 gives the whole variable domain DAGVTQSPTHLIKTRGQQVTLRCSPKSGHDTVSWYQQALGQGPQFIFQYYEEEERQRGNFPDRFSGHQFPNYSSELNVNALLLGDSALYLCASSATGALYTEAFFGQGTRLTVV.

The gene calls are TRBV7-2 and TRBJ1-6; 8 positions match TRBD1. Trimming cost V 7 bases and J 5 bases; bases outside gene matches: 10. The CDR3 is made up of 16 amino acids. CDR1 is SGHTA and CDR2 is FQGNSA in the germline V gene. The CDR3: CASMKGTGFNNSPLHF. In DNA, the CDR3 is TGTGCCAGCATGAAAGGGACAGGATTTAATAATTCACCCCTCCACTTT.

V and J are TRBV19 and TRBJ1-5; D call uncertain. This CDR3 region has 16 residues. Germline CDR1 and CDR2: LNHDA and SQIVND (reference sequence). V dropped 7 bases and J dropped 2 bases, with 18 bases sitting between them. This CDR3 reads CASMRLFGGGNQPQHF. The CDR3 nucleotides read TGTGCCAGTATGAGGCTCTTTGGCGGGGGCAATCAGCCCCAGCATTTT.

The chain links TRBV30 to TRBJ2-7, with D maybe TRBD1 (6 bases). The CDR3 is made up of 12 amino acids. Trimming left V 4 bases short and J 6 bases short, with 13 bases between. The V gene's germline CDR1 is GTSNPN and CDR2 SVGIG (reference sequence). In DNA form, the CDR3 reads TGTGCCTGGAAGGGGCAGGGGAGCGAGCAGTACTTC. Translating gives CAWKGQGSEQYF.

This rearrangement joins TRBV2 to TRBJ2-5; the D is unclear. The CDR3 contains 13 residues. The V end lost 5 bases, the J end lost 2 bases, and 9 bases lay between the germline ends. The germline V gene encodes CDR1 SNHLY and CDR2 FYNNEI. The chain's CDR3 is CASSSGLQETQYF. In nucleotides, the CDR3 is TGTGCCAGCAGTTCCGGATTACAAGAGACCCAGTACTTC.

CDR3: CASSMGPGDSPLHF. The CDR3 DNA follows: TGTGCCAGTAGTATGGGGCCAGGGGATTCACCCCTCCACTTT. The chain is built from TRBV19 and TRBJ1-6; perhaps TRBD1 as D (6 bases). The CDR3 has 14 residues. Trimming left V 3 bases short and J 8 bases short, with 11 bases between. CDR1 LNHDA and CDR2 SQIVND come from the germline V gene (reference sequence).

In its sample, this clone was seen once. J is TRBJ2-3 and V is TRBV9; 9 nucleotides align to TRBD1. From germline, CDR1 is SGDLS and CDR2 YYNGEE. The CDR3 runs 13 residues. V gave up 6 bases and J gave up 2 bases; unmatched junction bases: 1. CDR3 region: CASNRGPTDTQYF. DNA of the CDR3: TGTGCCAGCAACAGGGGGCCCACAGATACGCAGTATTTT.

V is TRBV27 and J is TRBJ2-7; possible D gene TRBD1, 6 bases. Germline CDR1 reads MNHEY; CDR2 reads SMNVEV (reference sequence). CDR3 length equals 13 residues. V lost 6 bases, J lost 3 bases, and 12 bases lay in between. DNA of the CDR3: TGTGCCAGCAGAAACTCAGGGGACTACGAGCAGTACTTC. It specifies CASRNSGDYEQYF.